The T cell receptor beta chain described here comes from a study of cytomegalovirus exposure and HLA in healthy donors. On the study more broadly: In an early release, HLA-typed donors contributed roughly 85 million unique TCR sequences. In terms of ancestry, the Caucasian-associated cluster contained roughly 81% of the approximately 400 genotyped donors.

In regard to this clone: Its antigen remains unknown.

Germline lookup yields CDR1 SGHTA and CDR2 FQGNSA. Between the trimmed V and J ends, which lost 4 bases and 3 bases, there was a span of 12 bases. The CDR3 runs to 14 residues. General study points: A later analysis linked a missense DCLRE1C variant to TCR beta V- and J-gene trimming. Among TCR sequences, most were rare, though some public TCRs appeared in many donors.

Amplification used 60 Vbeta primers and 13 Jbeta primers. Here immunoSEQ multiplex PCR was the method, and the copy in TCRdb shows in-frame clones only, minus some. The sample contains under 150,000 clones, 82% of which appear only once. This clonotype was sampled from a male donor in good health and CMV-seronegative. J is TRBJ1-2 and V is TRBV7-2; D ambiguous. Sequenced: PBMCs. The CDR3 bases are TGTGCCAGCAGCTCCCCGGGAGGAGACTATGGCTACACCTTC. Translation gives CASSSPGGDYGYTF. Looking up the rest from reference TRBV7-2 and TRBJ1-2 gives the full variable domain: GAGVSQSPSNKVTEKGKDVELRCDPISGHTALYWYRQSLGQGLEFLIYFQGNSAPDKSGLPSDRFSAERTGGSVSTLTIQRTQQEDSAVYLCASSSPGGDYGYTFGSGTRLTVV.